One TCR beta chain is described in this entry. Its specificity is unknown. The data stem from a study of response to subunit inactivated influenza vaccine. CDR3 length: 14 amino acids. V lost 6 bases and J lost 0, with 9 bases in between. The germline V gene encodes CDR1 SGHTA and CDR2 FQGNSA. Whole-study findings and limits: It was suggested by the authors that few new T cells are recruited by each seasonal influenza vaccination.

Each CDR3 protein is one row after TCRdb ran MiXCR on the RT-PCR reads. The data show about 780,000 distinct CDR3 sequences, 18% seen once. The chain uses TRBV7-2 and TRBJ2-1; D perhaps matches TRBD1 (5 bases). This receptor was taken from a middle-aged man who received an inactivated influenza vaccine. The specimen comprised PBMCs from blood, sampled more than 4 days after vaccination. CDR3 residues: CASRGASSYNEQFF. Here the CDR3 DNA reads TGTGCCAGCAGAGGGGCTAGCTCCTACAATGAGCAGTTCTTC.